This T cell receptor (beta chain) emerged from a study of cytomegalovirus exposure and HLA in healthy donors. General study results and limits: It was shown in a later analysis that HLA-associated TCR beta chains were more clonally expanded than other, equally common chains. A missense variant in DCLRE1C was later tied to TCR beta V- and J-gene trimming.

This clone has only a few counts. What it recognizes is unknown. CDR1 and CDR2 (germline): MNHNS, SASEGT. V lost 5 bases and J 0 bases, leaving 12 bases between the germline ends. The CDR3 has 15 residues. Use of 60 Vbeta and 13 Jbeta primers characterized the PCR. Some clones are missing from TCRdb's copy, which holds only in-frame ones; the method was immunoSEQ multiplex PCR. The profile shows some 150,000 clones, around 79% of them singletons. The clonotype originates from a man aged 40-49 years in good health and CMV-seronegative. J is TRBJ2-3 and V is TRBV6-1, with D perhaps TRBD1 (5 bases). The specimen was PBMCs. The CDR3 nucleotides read TGTGCCAGCAGTTTGACAGCAGCTAGCACAGATACGCAGTATTTT. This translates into CASSLTAASTDTQYF.